This T cell receptor (beta chain) came from a study of shared clonotypes between healthy human individuals. The germline V gene encodes CDR1 SGHRS and CDR2 YFSETQ. The CDR3 is 14 amino acids. V was shortened by 4 bases and J by 5 bases, with 15 bases between the two germline ends. Repertoires were generated with immunoSEQ multiplex PCR, while TCRdb's copy carries only in-frame clones and drops some. The sample carries some 2.3 million clones, approximately 95% recorded once. This TCR was recovered from a man aged 18 to 30 in good health. Some clones in this sample may be carry-over from other donors' samples. The sample comprised naive CD4+ T cells from PBMCs. Regarding subset: CD45RA+ positively selected. This chain joins TRBV5-1 and TRBJ1-1; D is unresolved. CDR3 residues: CASSRVGVTTEAFF. As DNA, the CDR3 is TGCGCCAGCAGCCGCGTTGGGGTGACGACTGAAGCTTTCTTT.